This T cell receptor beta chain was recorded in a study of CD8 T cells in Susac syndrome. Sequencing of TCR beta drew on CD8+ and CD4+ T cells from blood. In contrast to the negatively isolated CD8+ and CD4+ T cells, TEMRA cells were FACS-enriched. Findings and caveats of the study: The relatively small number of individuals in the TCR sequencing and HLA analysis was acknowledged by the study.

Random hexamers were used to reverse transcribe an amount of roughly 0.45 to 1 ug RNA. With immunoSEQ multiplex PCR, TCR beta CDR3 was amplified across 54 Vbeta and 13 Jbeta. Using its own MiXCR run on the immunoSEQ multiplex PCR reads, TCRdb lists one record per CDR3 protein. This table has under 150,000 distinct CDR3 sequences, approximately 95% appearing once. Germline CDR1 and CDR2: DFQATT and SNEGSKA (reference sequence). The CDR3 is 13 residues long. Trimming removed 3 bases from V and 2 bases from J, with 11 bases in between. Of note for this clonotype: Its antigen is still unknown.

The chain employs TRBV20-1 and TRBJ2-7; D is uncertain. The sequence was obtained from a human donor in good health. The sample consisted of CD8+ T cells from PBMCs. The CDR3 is CSARPTTTYEQYF. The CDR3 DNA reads TGCAGTGCTAGGCCCACAACAACCTACGAGCAGTACTTC.